These T cell receptor beta chains were read from a single sample in a study of blood T cell repertoires in COVID-19. Profiling relied on immunoSEQ multiplex PCR, and the TCRdb table lists in-frame clones only, not all of them. There are 200,000 to 250,000 clones in the sample; 84% occur only once, and roughly 7.6% lies in the top ten. Sequencing input: peripheral blood. The receptor set was obtained from a woman older than 75 with COVID-19, enrolled during active disease. Each CDR3 is given with its conserved first and last residue. D genes are given only for firm matches. The size field is filled for only some rows; it gives once, few, many or a size class.

TRBJ2-7 TRBV6-6 NA TRBD2 CASSYGPGGGSYEQYF TGTGCCAGCAGTTACGGCCCGGGGGGTGGGTCCTACGAGCAGTACTTC
TRBJ1-5 TRBV6-5 NA NA CASGRGGESNQPQHF TGTGCCAGCGGGAGAGGGGGGGAGAGCAATCAGCCCCAGCATTTT
TRBJ1-5 TRBV5-1 NA TRBD1 CASSPWPQGVVYSNQPQHF TGCGCCAGCAGCCCCTGGCCCCAGGGGGTAGTTTATAGCAATCAGCCCCAGCATTTT
TRBJ2-5 TRBV6-5 NA NA CASRFPSGTQYF TGTGCCAGCAGGTTCCCCTCGGGGACCCAGTACTTC
TRBJ1-1 TRBV9 NA TRBD1 CASSVGPHPGQQDTEAFF TGTGCCAGCAGCGTAGGACCCCACCCGGGACAGCAGGACACTGAAGCTTTCTTT
TRBJ2-7 TRBV5-1 NA TRBD2 CASSFTSGRYEQYF TGCGCCAGCAGCTTCACTAGCGGGAGGTACGAGCAGTACTTC
TRBJ2-7 TRBV10-3 NA NA CAISNQEGSYEQYF TGTGCCATCAGTAACCAGGAGGGATCCTACGAGCAGTACTTC
TRBJ2-3 TRBV23-1 NA TRBD2 CASSQSAGVHTDTQYF TGCGCCAGCAGTCAATCCGCGGGGGTACACACAGATACGCAGTATTTT
TRBJ1-2 TRBV6-1 NA TRBD1 CASSEAFTGGLYGYTF TGTGCCAGCAGTGAAGCCTTCACAGGGGGTTTATATGGCTACACCTTC
TRBJ1-3 TRBV9 NA NA CASSEGWGGDSGNTIYF TGTGCCAGCAGCGAGGGCTGGGGGGGTGACTCTGGAAACACCATATATTTT
TRBJ2-1 TRBV7-9 many NA CASSSAYNEQFF TGTGCCAGCAGCTCCGCGTACAATGAGCAGTTCTTC
TRBJ1-3 TRBV9 NA NA CASSVGAANTIYF TGTGCCAGCAGCGTAGGAGCCGCCAACACCATATATTTT
TRBJ2-1 TRBV5-6 NA NA CASTFRGISYNEQFF TGTGCCAGCACCTTTAGGGGGATTAGCTACAATGAGCAGTTCTTC
TRBJ1-4 TRBV5-5 NA TRBD1 CASSLGQGGEKLFF TGTGCCAGCAGCTTAGGACAGGGGGGTGAAAAACTGTTTTTT
TRBJ1-1 TRBV28 NA NA CASSLNRRTEAFF TGTGCCAGCAGTTTAAACAGGCGGACTGAAGCTTTCTTT
TRBJ1-5 TRBV18 NA NA CASSPASNQPQHF TGTGCCAGCTCACCGGCCAGCAATCAGCCCCAGCATTTT
TRBJ1-3 TRBV6-5 few TRBD1 CATRGQVDSTIYF TGTGCCACCAGGGGACAGGTTGATAGCACCATATATTTT
TRBJ1-2 TRBV27 NA TRBD1 CASSPDRAYGYTF TGTGCCAGCAGTCCCGACAGGGCCTATGGCTACACCTTC
TRBJ2-7 TRBV6-6 many NA CASSTPQGGSYEQYF TGTGCCAGCAGTACACCCCAGGGTGGCTCCTACGAGCAGTACTTC
TRBJ1-1 TRBV20-1 NA TRBD1 CSARSTGEAFF TGCAGTGCTAGGTCGACAGGGGAAGCTTTCTTT
TRBJ1-5 TRBV7-9 NA NA CASSQGGGHQPQHF TGTGCCAGCAGCCAAGGCGGGGGACATCAGCCCCAGCATTTT
TRBJ1-1 TRBV10-1 NA NA CASSDPGNTEAFF TGCGCCAGCAGTGATCCAGGGAACACTGAAGCTTTCTTT
TRBJ2-7 TRBV29-1 NA TRBD2 CSAATGGYEQYF TGCAGCGCCGCCACGGGGGGTTACGAGCAGTACTTC
TRBJ1-1 TRBV20-1 NA NA CSASEGLLNTEAFF TGCAGTGCTAGTGAGGGACTGCTGAACACTGAAGCTTTCTTT
TRBJ2-3 TRBV21-1 NA NA CASSAPTGQGVVDTQYF TGTGCCAGCAGCGCACCGACCGGACAGGGGGTCGTGGATACGCAGTATTTT
TRBJ1-2 TRBV7-9 NA TRBD1 CASSDRTGTGYTF TGTGCCAGCAGCGACCGGACAGGGACTGGCTACACCTTC
TRBJ2-1 TRBV5-1 NA TRBD2 CASSPSGREYNEQFF TGCGCCAGCAGCCCGAGCGGGAGAGAGTACAATGAGCAGTTCTTC
TRBJ1-1 TRBV7-2 NA NA CASSTRDTEAFF TGTGCCAGCAGCACCCGAGACACTGAAGCTTTCTTT
TRBJ1-5 TRBV19 few NA CASRREGNGGNQPQHF TGTGCCAGTAGACGGGAGGGGAACGGCGGCAATCAGCCCCAGCATTTT
TRBJ1-5 TRBV5-6 NA NA CASSLGGGNQPQHF TGTGCCAGCAGCTTGGGGGGGGGCAATCAGCCCCAGCATTTT
TRBJ1-5 TRBV10-3 NA NA CATRQQDSNQPQHF TGTGCCACAAGACAGCAGGATAGCAATCAGCCCCAGCATTTT
TRBJ1-2 TRBV6-5 NA TRBD1 CASSMTGNYGYTF TGTGCCAGCAGCATGACAGGGAACTATGGCTACACCTTC
TRBJ1-1 TRBV5-5 NA NA CASSEPGAGETEAFF TGTGCCAGCAGCGAACCAGGGGCAGGGGAGACTGAAGCTTTCTTT
TRBJ1-1 TRBV6-5 few NA CASNPGGTEAFF TGTGCCAGCAACCCGGGGGGCACTGAAGCTTTCTTT
TRBJ2-7 TRBV28 NA NA CAAQGLGYEQYF TGTGCCGCTCAGGGGCTCGGGTACGAGCAGTACTTC
TRBJ2-1 TRBV6-2/TRBV6-3 few NA CASSFLGRREQFF TGTGCCAGCAGTTTTCTGGGGCGCCGGGAGCAGTTCTTC
TRBJ2-7 TRBV5-1 NA TRBD2 CASSLGTSGIHSSYEQYF TGCGCCAGCAGCCTAGGGACTAGCGGGATCCATAGCTCCTACGAGCAGTACTTC
TRBJ2-2 TRBV3-1/TRBV3-2 NA NA CASSQGVGRTGELFF TGTGCCAGCAGCCAAGGGGTAGGGAGGACCGGGGAGCTGTTTTTT
TRBJ2-2 TRBV7-8 NA NA CASSLYVVGELFF TGTGCCAGCAGCTTATATGTCGTCGGGGAGCTGTTTTTT
TRBJ2-3 TRBV24-1 few NA CATSEGTGADTQYF TGTGCCACCAGTGAGGGGACGGGGGCAGATACGCAGTATTTT
TRBJ2-6 TRBV5-1 NA NA CASAAGLANSGANVLTF TGCGCCAGCGCTGCGGGGCTGGCCAACTCTGGGGCCAACGTCCTGACTTTC
TRBJ2-7 TRBV21-1 NA NA CASTSPGEPYEQYF TGTGCCAGCACTTCACCAGGGGAACCCTACGAGCAGTACTTC
TRBJ2-7 TRBV27 once TRBD2 CASSPLGGYSYEQYF TGTGCCAGCAGTCCCCTGGGAGGGTACTCCTACGAGCAGTACTTC
TRBJ2-7 TRBV6-5 NA TRBD2 CASSSGLAWSEQYF TGTGCCAGCAGCTCCGGACTAGCATGGTCAGAGCAGTACTTC
TRBJ1-1 TRBV7-6 NA TRBD1 CASSLQGVNTEAFF TGTGCCAGCAGCTTACAGGGGGTGAACACTGAAGCTTTCTTT
TRBJ2-5 TRBV5-1 NA TRBD2 CASSAGLAGPETQYF TGCGCCAGCAGCGCTGGACTAGCGGGGCCAGAGACCCAGTACTTC
TRBJ2-7 TRBV11-2 NA TRBD1 CASSLDRGLEQYF TGTGCCAGCAGCTTGGACAGGGGGCTCGAGCAGTACTTC
TRBJ1-5 TRBV9 once TRBD1 CASSVGTGDQPQHF TGTGCCAGCAGCGTCGGGACAGGGGATCAGCCCCAGCATTTT
TRBJ1-6 TRBV2 NA NA CASRQDYNSPLHF TGTGCCAGCAGACAGGATTATAATTCACCCCTCCACTTT
TRBJ1-5 TRBV19 NA NA CASSRGEISNQPQHF TGTGCCAGTAGCCGGGGGGAGATTAGCAATCAGCCCCAGCATTTT
TRBJ2-1 TRBV5-1 NA TRBD1 CASSSTKQGYEQFF TGCGCCAGCAGCTCGACAAAACAGGGGTATGAGCAGTTCTTC
TRBJ1-4 TRBV6-6 NA TRBD1 CATRTGTNEKLFF TGTGCCACCCGGACAGGGACTAATGAAAAACTGTTTTTT
TRBJ1-2 TRBV6-5 NA TRBD1 CASSPGQLRYGYTF TGTGCCAGCAGCCCGGGACAGCTCCGCTATGGCTACACCTTC
TRBJ1-1 TRBV6-6 NA NA CASSFRGSTEAFF TGTGCCAGCAGCTTCAGAGGGAGCACTGAAGCTTTCTTT